This T cell receptor (beta chain) was sequenced for a study of blood T cell repertoires in COVID-19. Study-level background: Acute and convalescent COVID-19 specimens originated in the United States, Italy and Spain. PBMCs, B-cell-depleted T cells, or T cells were the source of the cDNA or gDNA that made up the material.

Per germline, CDR1 SGHTA and CDR2 FQGTGA. This CDR3 spans 14 amino acids. The germline V and J ends were trimmed by 3 bases and 5 bases, with 13 bases remaining between them. Original data processing: The assay estimated nucleated cells by amplifying reference gene primers. Libraries were prepared by immunoSEQ multiplex PCR; TCRdb keeps only in-frame clonotypes and omits some of them. Clonal size and the V and J genes are those of that table, whereas D and trimming came from the DNA. Counted here are about 110,000 clones, less than 90% occurring once; the ten biggest clones make up about 4%. This clone was observed a handful of times.

V and J are TRBV7-3 and TRBJ2-5; D is perhaps TRBD2 (5 bases). The sequence was collected from a human donor in a cohort sampled during active COVID-19. Specimen: peripheral blood. CDR3 bases: TGTGCCAGCAGCTTGGGGTTACCGGGGGAGACCCAGTACTTC. Protein sequence: CASSLGLPGETQYF.